These 2 T cell receptor beta chains share one sample of origin, sequenced in a study of blood T cells in healthy people across ages. Then a second PCR, running about 6 to 12 cycles, was carried out with a sample-barcoded 5' primer and a J-beta primer mix. TCRdb processed the 5' RACE reads anew with MiXCR; each CDR3 protein has one entry. The table lists just under 550,000 distinct CDR3 sequences, around 24% of them singletons. This sample was shared with a second study, whose subject was T cells of mothers and their children.

The sample consisted of blood. These receptors were obtained from a boy between 10 and 17 years old in good health.

This clonotype was observed a few times. CDR3 amino acids: CASSPGDRANEQFF. DNA of the CDR3: TGTGCCAGCAGCCCCGGAGATAGGGCCAATGAGCAGTTCTTC. The chain combines TRBV6-2 or TRBV6-3 with TRBJ2-1; D gene ambiguous. Trimming took off 6 bases at V and 6 bases at J, with 15 bases between the two ends. CDR3 size: 14 residues. Germline loops: CDR1 MNHEY, CDR2 SVGEGT.

The CDR3 here is CSVDVTDTQYF. In DNA, the CDR3 is TGCAGCGTTGATGTCACAGATACGCAGTATTTT. The V and J genes are TRBV29-1 and TRBJ2-3; no clear D. V lost 3 bases, J lost 2 bases, and 3 bases lay in between. The CDR3 length is 11 residues. From germline, CDR1 is SQVTM and CDR2 ANQGSEA.